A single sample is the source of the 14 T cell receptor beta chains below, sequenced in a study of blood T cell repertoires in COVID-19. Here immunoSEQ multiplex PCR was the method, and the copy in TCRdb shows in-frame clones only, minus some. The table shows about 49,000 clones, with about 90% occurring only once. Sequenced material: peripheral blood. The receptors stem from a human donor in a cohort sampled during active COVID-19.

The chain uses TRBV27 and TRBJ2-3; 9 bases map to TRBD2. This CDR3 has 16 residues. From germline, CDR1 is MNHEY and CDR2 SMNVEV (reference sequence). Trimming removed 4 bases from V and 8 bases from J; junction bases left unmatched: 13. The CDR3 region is CASSSFPGLALSTQYF. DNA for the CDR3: TGTGCCAGCAGTTCCTTTCCGGGACTAGCCCTTAGTACGCAGTATTTT.

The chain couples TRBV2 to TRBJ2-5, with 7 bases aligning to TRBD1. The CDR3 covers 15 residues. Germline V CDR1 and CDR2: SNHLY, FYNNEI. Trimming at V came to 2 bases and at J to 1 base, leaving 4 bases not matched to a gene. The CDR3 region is CASSEQGVFQETQYF. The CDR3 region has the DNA TGTGCCAGCAGTGAACAGGGGGTTTTCCAAGAGACCCAGTACTTC.

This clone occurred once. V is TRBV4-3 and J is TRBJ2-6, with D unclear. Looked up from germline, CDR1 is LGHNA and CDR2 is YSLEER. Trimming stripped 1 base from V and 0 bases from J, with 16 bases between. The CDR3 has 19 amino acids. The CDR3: CASSQGTSQLRSGANVLTF. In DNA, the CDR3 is TGCGCCAGCAGCCAAGGTACCTCACAGCTACGCTCTGGGGCCAACGTCCTGACTTTC.

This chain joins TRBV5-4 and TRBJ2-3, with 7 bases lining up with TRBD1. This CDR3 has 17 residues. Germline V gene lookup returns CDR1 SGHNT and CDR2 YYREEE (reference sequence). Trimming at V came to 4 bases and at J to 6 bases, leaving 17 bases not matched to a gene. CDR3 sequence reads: CASSPVGDSSLLDTQYF. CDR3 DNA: TGTGCCAGCAGCCCGGTCGGGGACAGCTCTTTGTTGGATACGCAGTATTTT.

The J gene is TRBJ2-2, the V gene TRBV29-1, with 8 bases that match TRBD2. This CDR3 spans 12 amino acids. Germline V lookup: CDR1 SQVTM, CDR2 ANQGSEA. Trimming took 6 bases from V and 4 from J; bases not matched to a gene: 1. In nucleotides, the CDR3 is TGCAGCGTGGGACTAGGCACCGGGGAGCTGTTTTTT. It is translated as CSVGLGTGELFF.

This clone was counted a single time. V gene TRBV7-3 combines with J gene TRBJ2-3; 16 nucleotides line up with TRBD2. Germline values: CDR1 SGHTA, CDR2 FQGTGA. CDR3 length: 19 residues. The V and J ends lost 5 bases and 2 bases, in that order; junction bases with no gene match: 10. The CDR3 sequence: CASSPAGTSGRALTDTQYF. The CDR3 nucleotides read TGTGCCAGCAGCCCGGCCGGGACTAGCGGGAGGGCCCTCACAGATACGCAGTATTTT.

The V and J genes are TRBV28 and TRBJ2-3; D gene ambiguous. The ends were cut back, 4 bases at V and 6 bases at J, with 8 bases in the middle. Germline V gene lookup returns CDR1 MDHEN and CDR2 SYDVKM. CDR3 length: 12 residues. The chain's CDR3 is CASSSELDTQYF. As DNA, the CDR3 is TGTGCCAGCAGTTCCGAGCTGGATACGCAGTATTTT.

CDR3 bases: TGTGCCAGCAGCCAGCCCCAGGGGGCGGGGACCGGGGAGCTGTTTTTT. The encoded protein is CASSQPQGAGTGELFF. This chain joins TRBV14 and TRBJ2-2, with 8 bases that match TRBD1. Germline V CDR1 and CDR2: SGHDN, FVKESK. V shed 3 bases and J 5 bases; nucleotides not matched to a gene: 8. CDR3 length: 16 amino acids.

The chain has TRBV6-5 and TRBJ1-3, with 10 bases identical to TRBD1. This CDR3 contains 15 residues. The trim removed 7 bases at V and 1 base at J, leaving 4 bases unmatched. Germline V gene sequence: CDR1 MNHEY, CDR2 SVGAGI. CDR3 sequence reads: CASTVDRGSGNTIYF. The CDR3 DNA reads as TGTGCCAGCACCGTGGACAGGGGGTCTGGAAACACCATATATTTT.

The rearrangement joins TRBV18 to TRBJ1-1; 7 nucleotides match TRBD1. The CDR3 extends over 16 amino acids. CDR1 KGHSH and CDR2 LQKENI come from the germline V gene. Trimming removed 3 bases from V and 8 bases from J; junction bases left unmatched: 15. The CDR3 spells CASSPRTGGQNLEAFF. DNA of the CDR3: TGTGCCAGCTCACCTAGGACCGGGGGACAGAACTTGGAAGCTTTCTTT.

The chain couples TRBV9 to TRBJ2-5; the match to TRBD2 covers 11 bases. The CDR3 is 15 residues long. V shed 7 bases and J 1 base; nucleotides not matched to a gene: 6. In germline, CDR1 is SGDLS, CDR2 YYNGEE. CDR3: CASARGLAVQETQYF. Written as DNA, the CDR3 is TGTGCCAGCGCCCGGGGACTAGCGGTCCAAGAGACCCAGTACTTC.

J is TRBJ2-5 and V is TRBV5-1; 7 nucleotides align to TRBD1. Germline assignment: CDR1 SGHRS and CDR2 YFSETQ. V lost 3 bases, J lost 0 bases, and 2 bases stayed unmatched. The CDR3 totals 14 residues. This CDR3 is CASSSQGYQETQYF. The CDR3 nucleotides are TGCGCCAGCAGCTCACAGGGGTACCAAGAGACCCAGTACTTC.

This chain's CDR3 is CASSPRTGENYGYTF. DNA for the CDR3: TGTGCCAGCTCACCTCGGACAGGCGAAAACTATGGCTACACCTTC. This sequence joins TRBV18 and TRBJ1-2; TRBD1 matches 7 bases. V lost 3 bases to trimming and J lost 2 bases; unmatched junction nucleotides: 6. Germline V gene sequence: CDR1 KGHSH, CDR2 LQKENI. CDR3 length equals 15 residues.

The CDR3 spells CASSGGAGGYTF. CDR3 sequence (DNA): TGTGCCAGCAGTGGCGGTGCAGGGGGCTACACCTTC. The chain combines TRBV2 with TRBJ1-2; tentatively, D is TRBD1 (5 bases). CDR1 is SNHLY and CDR2 is FYNNEI in the germline V gene. This CDR3 region has 12 residues. Trimming removed 4 bases at V and 8 bases at J, with 11 bases between.